This T cell receptor (beta chain) derives from a study of control samples from healthy donors and cancer patients. Assay used: immunoSEQ multiplex PCR; TCRdb lists only in-frame clones, some missing. This table holds more than 95,000 clones, roughly 93% found once. There are 12 residues in the CDR3. Trimming left V 5 bases short and J 5 bases short, with 10 bases between. Germline V gene data show CDR1 as SGHTA and CDR2 as FQGNSA. The specimen sequenced was blood. The V gene is TRBV7-2, the J gene TRBJ2-7; perhaps TRBD2 as D (5 bases). The TCR sequence derives from a man aged 18 to 35 in good health. CDR3 sequence: CASSVSGDEQYF. In nucleotides, the CDR3 is TGTGCCAGCAGCGTGAGCGGTGACGAGCAGTACTTC.